This record looks at one T cell receptor (beta chain) sequence and its context. Its antigen is unidentified. The data derive from a study of PD-1 blockade in classical Hodgkin lymphoma. Study results and limitations: Patients newly diagnosed and complete responders had comparable baseline diversity.

Every patient was affected by relapse after autologous stem cell transplantation, while exposure to brentuximab vedotin was not uniform. Sequenced by immunoSEQ multiplex PCR; TCRdb stores in-frame clones only, minus some. The sample yields some 95,000 clones, roughly 89% seen once. The source of this sequence is a human donor with classical Hodgkin lymphoma. Sample: peripheral blood mononuclear cells (PBMCs), taken before the second cycle of nivolumab.

The CDR3 is CASSYSTVAYEQYF. CDR3 nucleotide sequence: TGTGCCAGCAGTTACTCAACGGTAGCCTACGAGCAGTACTTC. The chain joins TRBV6-5 to TRBJ2-7; no clear D. The ends were cut back, 0 bases at V and 2 bases at J, with 8 bases in the middle. CDR1 and CDR2 (germline): MNHEY, SVGAGI. The CDR3 is 14 residues long.